This entry features one TCR beta chain sequence. This sample is drawn from a study of PD-L1 blockade in urothelial cancer. Assay: immunoSEQ multiplex PCR; the TCRdb copy retains only in-frame clones and omits some. Of 35,000 to 55,000 clones listed, 83% were seen once; the top ten hold about 16%. As to time point: peripheral blood 6 weeks after treatment start. Trimming cost V 0 bases and J 3 bases, with 13 bases left between them. Germline V lookup: CDR1 SGHDT, CDR2 YYEEEE. CDR3 size: 15 residues. The source material was PBMCs, sampled around atezolizumab (anti-PD-L1) treatment. J is TRBJ2-7 and V is TRBV5-6, with no clear D. This receptor was obtained from a man in his 60s with urothelial cancer. Here the CDR3 reads CASSLVPDGRYEQYF. The CDR3 DNA sequence: TGTGCCAGCAGCTTGGTACCTGATGGGCGCTACGAGCAGTACTTC.